What follows are 9 T cell receptor beta chains derived from one specimen sequenced in a study of T cells in Graves' hyperthyroidism and ophthalmopathy. Template material for amplifying TCR beta CDR3 regions consisted of RNA transcripts. HTBI primers drove first-round RT-PCR of the TCR CDR3. TCRdb recomputed calls from the multiplex PCR reads with MiXCR, one row per CDR3 protein. The sample lists some 620,000 distinct CDR3 sequences, roughly 17% seen once, with around 3.9% in the top ten. The sample comprised blood. These receptors all come from a woman aged 30 to 39 with Graves' hyperthyroidism.

This clonotype was found a few times. This chain joins TRBV9 and TRBJ2-3; TRBD1 matches at 8 bases. Germline assignment: CDR1 SGDLS and CDR2 YYNGEE. The CDR3 consists of 16 residues. Trimming removed 3 bases from V and 4 bases from J; junction bases left unmatched: 10. This chain's CDR3 is CASSGDDRGGSDTQYF. Written as DNA, the CDR3 is TGTGCCAGCAGCGGGGACGACAGGGGTGGCTCAGATACGCAGTATTTT.

The chain couples TRBV20-1 to TRBJ2-5; D gene uncertain. Germline V gene sequence: CDR1 DFQATT, CDR2 SNEGSKA (reference sequence). Trimming took off 3 bases at V and 0 bases at J, with 20 bases between the two ends. CDR3 length equals 17 residues. Written as DNA, the CDR3 is TGCAGTGCTAGTATGGCTAGAGTAACTACCTACCAAGAGACCCAGTACTTC. This sequence encodes CSASMARVTTYQETQYF.

The chain is built from TRBV30 and TRBJ2-1; 11 bases align to TRBD1. The V gene's germline CDR1 is GTSNPN and CDR2 SVGIG (reference sequence). The CDR3 runs to 16 residues. The trim removed 2 bases at V and 2 bases at J, leaving 5 bases unmatched. The CDR3 nucleotides read TGTGCCTGGAGTTCGGGACAGGGGGATCCCTACAATGAGCAGTTCTTC. Protein sequence: CAWSSGQGDPYNEQFF.

The chain recombines TRBV20-1 with TRBJ1-6, with 7 bases matching TRBD1. Per the germline V gene, CDR1 is DFQATT and CDR2 is SNEGSKA (reference sequence). CDR3 size: 14 residues. Losses at the gene ends were 5 bases for V and 7 bases for J; bases not matched to a gene: 8. The CDR3 reads CSAARDSRNSPLHF. In DNA form, the CDR3 reads TGCAGTGCTGCAAGGGACAGTAGGAATTCACCCCTCCACTTT.

This CDR3 reads CASRGQYNEKLFF. The DNA of the CDR3 is TGTGCCAGCAGGGGACAGTATAATGAAAAACTGTTTTTT. The chain combines TRBV11-2 with TRBJ1-4; 7 bases agree with TRBD1. Germline V gives CDR1 SGHAT, CDR2 FQNNGV. The CDR3 has 13 residues. V dropped 6 bases and J dropped 4; count of bases not matched to a gene: 2.

This clonotype appeared a few times. The chain employs TRBV20-1 and TRBJ2-1, with 13 bases identical to TRBD2. The CDR3 runs 15 residues. The V gene end was trimmed by 5 bases and the J gene end by 7 bases; junction bases not matched to a gene: 8. From germline, CDR1 is DFQATT and CDR2 SNEGSKA (reference sequence). The CDR3 nucleotides read TGCAGTGCTGAACCGGGACTAGCGGGAAAAAATGAGCAGTTCTTC. Its translation is CSAEPGLAGKNEQFF.

The chain combines TRBV18 with TRBJ2-5, with TRBD2 matching 9 bases. Germline CDR1 reads KGHSH; CDR2 reads LQKENI. The trim removed 0 bases at V and 5 bases at J, leaving 7 bases unmatched. CDR3 length: 16 amino acids. The CDR3 spells CASSPPTAGGRETQYF. The CDR3 DNA sequence: TGTGCCAGCTCACCACCAACAGCGGGGGGAAGGGAGACCCAGTACTTC.

This clonotype came up many times. The rearrangement links TRBV5-1 to TRBJ2-7, with D possibly matching TRBD2 (6 bases). Trimming took 5 bases from V and 3 from J, leaving 12 bases between them. Germline V lookup: CDR1 SGHRS, CDR2 YFSETQ. This CDR3 has 13 amino acids. Written as DNA, the CDR3 is TGCGCCAGCAGTTGGGACTCCATCTACGAGCAGTACTTC. It translates to CASSWDSIYEQYF.

This clonotype has a count of ten or more. V is TRBV11-3 and J is TRBJ2-1; 9 bases fit TRBD1. CDR1 SGHNT and CDR2 YENEEA come from the germline V gene. The CDR3 has 15 residues. V lost 2 bases to trimming and J lost 4 bases; unmatched junction nucleotides: 3. CDR3 bases: TGTGCCAGCAGCTTATCGGGGACAGGGTACAATGAGCAGTTCTTC. Residues: CASSLSGTGYNEQFF.